The rows below give T cell receptor beta chains drawn from one sample of a study of cytomegalovirus exposure and HLA in healthy donors. Data came from immunoSEQ multiplex PCR; TCRdb stores just in-frame clones and leaves some out. The sample contains around 120,000 clones, 80% of which appear only once. The sequenced sample consisted of PBMCs. The origin of the receptors is a female donor in good health and CMV-seropositive. Each CDR3 is given with its conserved first and last residue. The order of the fields is D gene, clone size, V gene, J gene, CDR3 protein, CDR3 DNA. A D gene is named only where the DNA matches it firmly. Size is omitted from some rows. Given values are once, few, many or a class for expanded clones.

TRBD1	.	TRBV5-1	TRBJ1-1	CASSAGTGVNTEAFF	TGCGCCAGCAGCGCCGGGACAGGGGTGAACACTGAAGCTTTCTTT
TRBD1	.	TRBV6-6	TRBJ1-6	CASVINRGQSPLHF	TGTGCCAGCGTGATAAACAGGGGACAATCACCCCTCCACTTT
TRBD1	.	TRBV6-5	TRBJ1-1	CASSYYPTGAGTEAFF	TGTGCCAGCAGTTACTACCCGACAGGGGCAGGCACTGAAGCTTTCTTT
TRBD1	once	TRBV10-3	TRBJ1-1	CAIWDRYNTEAFF	TGTGCCATCTGGGACAGGTACAACACTGAAGCTTTCTTT
.	few	TRBV30	TRBJ1-3	CAWSLAFSGNTIYF	TGTGCCTGGAGTCTAGCTTTCTCTGGAAACACCATATATTTT
.	.	TRBV2	TRBJ1-1	CASIREGGNTEAFF	TGTGCCAGCATAAGGGAGGGGGGGAACACTGAAGCTTTCTTT
.	.	TRBV2	TRBJ2-3	CASSQRSTQYF	TGTGCCAGCAGTCAGCGTAGTACGCAGTATTTT
.	.	TRBV30	TRBJ2-5	CAWSTFGTQYF	TGTGCCTGGAGCACCTTCGGGACCCAGTACTTC
TRBD2	.	TRBV11-3	TRBJ2-3	CASSGRSGGLTDTQYF	TGTGCCAGCAGCGGACGTAGCGGGGGCCTCACAGATACGCAGTATTTT
.	.	TRBV28	TRBJ1-2	CASSYPPGDGYGYTF	TGTGCCAGCAGTTACCCCCCAGGGGACGGCTATGGCTACACCTTC